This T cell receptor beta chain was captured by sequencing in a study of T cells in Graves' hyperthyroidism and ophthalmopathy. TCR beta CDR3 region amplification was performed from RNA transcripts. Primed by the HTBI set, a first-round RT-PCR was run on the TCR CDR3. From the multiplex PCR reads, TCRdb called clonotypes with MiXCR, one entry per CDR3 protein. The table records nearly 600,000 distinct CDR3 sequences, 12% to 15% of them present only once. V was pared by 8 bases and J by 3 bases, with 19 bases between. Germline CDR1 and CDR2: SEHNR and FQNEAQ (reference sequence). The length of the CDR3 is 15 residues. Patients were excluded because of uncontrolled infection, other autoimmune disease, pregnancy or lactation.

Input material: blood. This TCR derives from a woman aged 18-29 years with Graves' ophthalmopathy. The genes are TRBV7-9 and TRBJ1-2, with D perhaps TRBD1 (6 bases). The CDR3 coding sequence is TGTGCCAGCCGAGGGGACCAGGGGCACGACTATGGCTACACCTTC. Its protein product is CASRGDQGHDYGYTF.